This entry concerns a single T cell receptor beta chain. This clonotype was seen ten or more times. This clone's antigen is unknown. Within one base of it there is no much larger clone, and no base qualities were kept. The entry originates in a study of regulatory T cells in long-lasting Graves disease (dated by TCRdb to the early 2020s). Looking at the study overall: Persistent Graves' disease meant more than 5 years of antithyroid drug treatment with TSH receptor autoantibodies that stayed positive. In the clinical cohort, patients with persistent Graves' disease had used antithyroid drugs for an average of about 10 years. A total of around 35 samples underwent TCR sequencing: about 13 from persistent and roughly 20 from newly diagnosed Graves' disease patients. Patients with persistent Graves' disease were compared with patients with newly diagnosed Graves' disease using TCR sequencing and RNA sequencing of peripheral blood. The study was conducted in China and was registered as a clinical trial.

Explained via the paper, the time point label denotes: persistent/refractory GD, antithyroid drugs over 5 years with positive TRAb. For both TCR sequencing and RNA sequencing, RNA was extracted from PBMCs in TRIzol. The diagnosis of Graves' disease was made according to American Thyroid Association guidelines. The patients came from an endocrinology department in Xi'an, China. From each patient, 7.5 to 10 milliliters of peripheral blood was collected into an EDTA anticoagulant tube. Ficoll Paque Plus density gradient separation was used to isolate PBMCs, and no further T cell sorting was done. RNA quality was checked with an Agilent 2100 Bioanalyzer and agarose gel, and concentration with a NanoDrop 2000. On the study overall, not on this receptor specifically: A larger number of public clonotypes was shared among persistent patients (around 2,500) than among newly diagnosed patients (approximately 930). The authors acknowledged the small sample size as a limitation that may reduce accuracy. Persistent disease showed preferential use of TRBV28, TRBJ1-2 and TRBJ2-5, whereas newly diagnosed disease favored TRBV20-1 and TRBJ2-1. Compared with newly diagnosed patients, patients with persistent Graves' disease had lower TCR Shannon entropy and fewer highly expanded clones, which suggests clonal expansion. Sequencing and analysis were restricted to the TCR beta chain. Only peripheral blood was studied, because thyroid tissue, the primary lesion, was inaccessible.

Clipping removes 6 bases from V and 6 bases from J, with 14 as the unmatched junction base count. From the germline V gene, CDR1 is ENHRY and CDR2 is SYGVKD. From the cysteine through the phenylalanine, the CDR3 covers 17 amino acids. Just CDR3 DNA is preserved here, 51 bases in frame from base 1. Library creation used multiplex PCR. Data came from an Illumina HiSeq 4000. TCR beta libraries were built with iRepertoire HTBI primers and Arm-PCR amplification of CDR3 regions. Before sequencing, the PCR products underwent gel purification. The authors processed their data as follows. A total of 60 to 80 TRBV and 14 TRBJ segments were identified across samples and were used for gene usage analysis of CDR3 amino acid clonotypes. COPE and FqMerger were used to merge filtered high-quality paired reads into contigs. Contigs were aligned with BLAST to IMGT TRBV, TRBD and TRBJ reference genes, and CDR3 was defined per IMGT. Clonotypes above 0.1% frequency were classified as highly expanded clones. Repertoire diversity was measured by Shannon entropy, and V-J evenness by the Gini coefficient. A clonotype was considered public if more than one individual shared it. TCRdb trimmed the raw reads at Q25, called clones with MiXCR and kept productive beta chains. Entries that share a CDR3 protein sequence are merged under the most common genes and DNA. TCRdb, not the authors, supplied the V and J calls. Here the sample has about 470,000 distinct CDR3 sequences; roughly 21% occur a single time. Roughly 7% of the sample is in the top ten clones.

Sequencing was performed on peripheral blood mononuclear cells (PBMCs), taken when the disease was refractory, from a patient treated with antithyroid drugs. The chain joins TRBV10-3 to TRBJ1-2, and 12 junction bases match TRBD1. The source is a female donor with Graves disease. The CDR3 region has the sequence CAIRINRSGTGGDGYTF. The sequence in DNA is TGTGCCATCAGAATAAATCGCTCCGGGACAGGGGGCGATGGCTACACCTTC.